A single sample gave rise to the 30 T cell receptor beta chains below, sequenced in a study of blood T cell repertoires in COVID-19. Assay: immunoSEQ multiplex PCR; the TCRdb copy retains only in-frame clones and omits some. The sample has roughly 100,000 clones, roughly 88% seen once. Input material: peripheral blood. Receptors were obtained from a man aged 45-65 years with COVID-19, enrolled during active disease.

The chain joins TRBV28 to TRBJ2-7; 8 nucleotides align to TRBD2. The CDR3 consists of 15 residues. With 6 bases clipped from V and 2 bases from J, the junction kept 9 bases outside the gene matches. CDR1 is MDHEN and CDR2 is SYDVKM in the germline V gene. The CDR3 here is CASSIGGALTYEQYF. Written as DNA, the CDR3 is TGTGCCAGCAGCATCGGGGGGGCGCTCACCTACGAGCAGTACTTC.

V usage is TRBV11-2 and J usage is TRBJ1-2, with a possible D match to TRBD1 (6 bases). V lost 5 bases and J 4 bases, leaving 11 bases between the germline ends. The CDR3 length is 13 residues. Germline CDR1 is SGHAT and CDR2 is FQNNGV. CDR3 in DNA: TGTGCCAGCAGCCGGGACAACGCCTATGGCTACACCTTC. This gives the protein CASSRDNAYGYTF. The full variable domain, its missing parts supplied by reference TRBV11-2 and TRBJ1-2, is EAGVAQSPRYKIIEKRQSVAFWCNPISGHATLYWYQQILGQGPKLLIQFQNNGVVDDSQLPKDRFSAERLKGVDSTLKIQPAKLEDSAVYLCASSRDNAYGYTFGSGTRLTVV.

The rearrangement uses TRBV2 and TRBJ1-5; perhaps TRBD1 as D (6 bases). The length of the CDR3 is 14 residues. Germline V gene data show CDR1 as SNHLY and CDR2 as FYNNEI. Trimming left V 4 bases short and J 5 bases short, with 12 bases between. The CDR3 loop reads CASSVDRNYQPQHF. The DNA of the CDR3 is TGTGCCAGCAGTGTGGACAGAAATTATCAGCCCCAGCATTTT.

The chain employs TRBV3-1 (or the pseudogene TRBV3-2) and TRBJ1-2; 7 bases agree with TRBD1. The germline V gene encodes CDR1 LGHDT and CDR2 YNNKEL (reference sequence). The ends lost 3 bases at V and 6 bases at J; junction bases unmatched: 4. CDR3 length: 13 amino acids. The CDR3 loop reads CASSHNRGDGYTF. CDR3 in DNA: TGTGCCAGCAGCCATAACAGGGGAGATGGCTACACCTTC.

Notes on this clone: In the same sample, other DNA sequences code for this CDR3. This CDR3 reads CASSSTGGTEAFF. DNA for the CDR3: TGTGCCAGCAGTAGTACAGGGGGCACTGAAGCTTTCTTT. This chain uses TRBV6-5 with TRBJ1-1, with TRBD1 matching 8 bases. The CDR3 sequence is 13 residues long. The V and J ends lost 5 bases and 4 bases, in that order; junction bases with no gene match: 3. The V gene's germline CDR1 is MNHEY and CDR2 SVGAGI.

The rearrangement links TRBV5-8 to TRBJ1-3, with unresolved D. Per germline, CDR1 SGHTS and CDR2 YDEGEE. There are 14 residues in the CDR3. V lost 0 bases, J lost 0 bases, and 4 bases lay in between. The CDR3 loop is CASSLALSGNTIYF. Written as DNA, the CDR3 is TGTGCCAGCAGCTTGGCCCTCTCTGGAAACACCATATATTTT.

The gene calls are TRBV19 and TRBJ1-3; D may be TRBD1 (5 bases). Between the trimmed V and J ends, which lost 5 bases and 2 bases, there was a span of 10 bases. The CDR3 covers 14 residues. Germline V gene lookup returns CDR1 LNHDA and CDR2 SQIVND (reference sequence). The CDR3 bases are TGTGCCAGTAGTCGCGGGGCCACTGGAAACACCATATATTTT. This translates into CASSRGATGNTIYF.

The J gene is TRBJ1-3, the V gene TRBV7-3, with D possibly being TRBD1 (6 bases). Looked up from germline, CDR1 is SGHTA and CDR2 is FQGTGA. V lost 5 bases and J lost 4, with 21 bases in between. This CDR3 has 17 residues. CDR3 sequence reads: CASSPQGPLLGGNTIYF. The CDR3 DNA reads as TGTGCCAGCAGCCCGCAGGGGCCGCTCCTCGGAGGAAACACCATATATTTT.

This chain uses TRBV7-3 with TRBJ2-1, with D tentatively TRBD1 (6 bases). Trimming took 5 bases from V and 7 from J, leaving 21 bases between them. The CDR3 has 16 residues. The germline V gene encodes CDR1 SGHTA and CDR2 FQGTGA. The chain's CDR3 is CASSPSPGTSRNEQFF. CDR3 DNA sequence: TGTGCCAGCAGCCCCTCTCCCGGGACATCCCGGAATGAGCAGTTCTTC.

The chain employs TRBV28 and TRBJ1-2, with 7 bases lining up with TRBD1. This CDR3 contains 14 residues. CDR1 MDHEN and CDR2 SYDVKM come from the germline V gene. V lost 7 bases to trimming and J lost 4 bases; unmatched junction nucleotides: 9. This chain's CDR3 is CASIMGGQFYGYTF. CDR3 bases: TGTGCCAGCATCATGGGGGGACAGTTCTATGGCTACACCTTC.

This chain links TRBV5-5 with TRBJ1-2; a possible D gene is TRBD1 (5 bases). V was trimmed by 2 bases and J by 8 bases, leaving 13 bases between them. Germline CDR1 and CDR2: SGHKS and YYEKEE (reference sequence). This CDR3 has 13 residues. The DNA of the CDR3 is TGTGCCAGCAGCTTCAATGGGGGGGAAGGCTACACCTTC. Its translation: CASSFNGGEGYTF.

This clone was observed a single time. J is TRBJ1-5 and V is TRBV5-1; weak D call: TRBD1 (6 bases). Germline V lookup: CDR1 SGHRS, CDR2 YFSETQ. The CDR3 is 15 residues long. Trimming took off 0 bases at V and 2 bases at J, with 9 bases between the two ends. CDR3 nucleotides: TGCGCCAGCAGCTTGGACCACAGGGGCAATCAGCCCCAGCATTTT. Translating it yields CASSLDHRGNQPQHF.

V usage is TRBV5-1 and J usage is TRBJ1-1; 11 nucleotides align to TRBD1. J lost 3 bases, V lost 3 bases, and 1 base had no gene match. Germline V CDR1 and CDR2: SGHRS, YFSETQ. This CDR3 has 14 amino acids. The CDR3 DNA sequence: TGCGCCAGCAGCTGGGGACAGGGGGACACTGAAGCTTTCTTT. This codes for CASSWGQGDTEAFF.

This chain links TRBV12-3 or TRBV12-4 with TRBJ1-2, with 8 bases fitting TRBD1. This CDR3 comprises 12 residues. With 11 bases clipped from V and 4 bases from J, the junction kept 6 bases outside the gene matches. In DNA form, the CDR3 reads TGTGCCTCACAGGGGGTGAGCTATGGCTACACCTTC. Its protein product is CASQGVSYGYTF.

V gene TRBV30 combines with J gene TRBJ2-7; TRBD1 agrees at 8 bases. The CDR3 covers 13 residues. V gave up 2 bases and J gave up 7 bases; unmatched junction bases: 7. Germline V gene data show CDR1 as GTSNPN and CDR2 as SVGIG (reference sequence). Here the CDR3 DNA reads TGTGCCTGGAGTATAAATACAGGGGGTGAGCAGTACTTC. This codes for CAWSINTGGEQYF.

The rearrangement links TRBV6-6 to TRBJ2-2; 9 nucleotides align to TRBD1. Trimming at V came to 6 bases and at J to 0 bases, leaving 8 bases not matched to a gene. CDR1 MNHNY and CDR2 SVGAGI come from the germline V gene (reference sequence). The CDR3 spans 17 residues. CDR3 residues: CASSRQGGPSNTGELFF. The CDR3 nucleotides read TGTGCCAGCAGCCGACAGGGGGGACCCTCGAACACCGGGGAGCTGTTTTTT.

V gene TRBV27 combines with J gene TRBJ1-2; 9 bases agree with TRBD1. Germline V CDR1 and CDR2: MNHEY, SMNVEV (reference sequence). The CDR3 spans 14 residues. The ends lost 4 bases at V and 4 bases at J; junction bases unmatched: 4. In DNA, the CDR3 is TGTGCCAGCAGTTCAACAGGGGGCTTCTATGGCTACACCTTC. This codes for CASSSTGGFYGYTF.

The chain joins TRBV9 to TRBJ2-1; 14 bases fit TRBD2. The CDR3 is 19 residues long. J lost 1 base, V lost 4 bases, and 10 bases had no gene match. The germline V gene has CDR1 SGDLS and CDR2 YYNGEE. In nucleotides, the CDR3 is TGTGCCAGCAGCCCCAGACTAGCGGGGGGGCTAAGGTCCTACAATGAGCAGTTCTTC. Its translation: CASSPRLAGGLRSYNEQFF.

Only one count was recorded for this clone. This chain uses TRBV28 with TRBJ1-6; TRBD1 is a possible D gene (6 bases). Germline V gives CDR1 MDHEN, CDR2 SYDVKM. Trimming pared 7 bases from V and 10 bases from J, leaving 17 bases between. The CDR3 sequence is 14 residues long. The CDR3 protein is CASTVGQQESPLHF. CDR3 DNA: TGTGCCAGCACCGTAGGACAGCAGGAATCACCCCTCCACTTT.

The CDR3 nucleotides read TGTGCCATCAGTGAAACAGGGCTGGGATACAATGAGCAGTTCTTC. Translation: CAISETGLGYNEQFF. The V gene is TRBV10-3, the J gene TRBJ2-1, with a possible D match to TRBD1 (6 bases). The germline gives CDR1 ENHRY, CDR2 SYGVKD. The CDR3 length is 15 residues. Trimming removed 3 bases from V and 4 bases from J, with 13 bases in between.

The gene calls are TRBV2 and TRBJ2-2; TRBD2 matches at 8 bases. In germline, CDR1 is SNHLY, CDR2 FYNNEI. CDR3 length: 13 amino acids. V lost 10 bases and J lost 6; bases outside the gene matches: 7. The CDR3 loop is CATDGGAAGELFF. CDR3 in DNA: TGTGCCACCGACGGGGGGGCGGCCGGGGAGCTGTTTTTT.

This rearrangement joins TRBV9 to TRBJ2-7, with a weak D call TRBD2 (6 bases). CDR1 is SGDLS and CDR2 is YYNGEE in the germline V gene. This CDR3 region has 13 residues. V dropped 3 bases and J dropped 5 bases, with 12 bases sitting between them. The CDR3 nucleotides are TGTGCCAGCAGCGAAAGGGAGGTGGACGAGCAGTACTTC. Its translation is CASSEREVDEQYF. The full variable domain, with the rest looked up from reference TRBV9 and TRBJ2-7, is DSGVTQTPKHLITATGQRVTLRCSPRSGDLSVYWYQQSLDQGLQFLIQYYNGEERAKGNILERFSAQQFPDLHSELNLSSLELGDSALYFCASSEREVDEQYFGPGTRLTVT.

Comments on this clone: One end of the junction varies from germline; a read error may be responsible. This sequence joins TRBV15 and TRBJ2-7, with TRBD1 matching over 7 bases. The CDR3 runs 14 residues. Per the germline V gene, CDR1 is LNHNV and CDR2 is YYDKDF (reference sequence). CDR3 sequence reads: CATSREGQTPEQYF. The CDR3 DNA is TGTGCCACCAGTAGAGAGGGACAGACTCCCGAGCAGTACTTC.

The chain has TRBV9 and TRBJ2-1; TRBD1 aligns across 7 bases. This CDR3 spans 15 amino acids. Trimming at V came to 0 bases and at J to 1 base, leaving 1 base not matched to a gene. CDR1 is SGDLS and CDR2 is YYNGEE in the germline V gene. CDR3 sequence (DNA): TGTGCCAGCAGCGTAGCGACAGGGTCCTACAATGAGCAGTTCTTC. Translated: CASSVATGSYNEQFF. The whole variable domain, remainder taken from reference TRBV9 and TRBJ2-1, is DSGVTQTPKHLITATGQRVTLRCSPRSGDLSVYWYQQSLDQGLQFLIQYYNGEERAKGNILERFSAQQFPDLHSELNLSSLELGDSALYFCASSVATGSYNEQFFGPGTRLTVL.

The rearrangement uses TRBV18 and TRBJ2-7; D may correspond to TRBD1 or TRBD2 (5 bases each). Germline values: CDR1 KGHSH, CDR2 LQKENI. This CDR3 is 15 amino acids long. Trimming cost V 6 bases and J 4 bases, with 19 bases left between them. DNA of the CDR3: TGTGCCAGCTCCCCAGGGCCAGGAGGTTATTACGAGCAGTACTTC. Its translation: CASSPGPGGYYEQYF.

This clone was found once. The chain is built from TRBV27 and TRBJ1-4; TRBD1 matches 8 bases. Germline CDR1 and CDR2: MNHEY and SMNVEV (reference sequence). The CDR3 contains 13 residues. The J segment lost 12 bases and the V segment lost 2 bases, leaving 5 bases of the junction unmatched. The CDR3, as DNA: TGTGCCAGCAGTTTAAGACAGGGGAGGGAACTGTTTTTT. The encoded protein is CASSLRQGRELFF. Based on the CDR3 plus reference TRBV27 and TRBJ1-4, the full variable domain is EAQVTQNPRYLITVTGKKLTVTCSQNMNHEYMSWYRQDPGLGLRQIYYSMNVEVTDKGDVPEGYKVSRKEKRNFPLILESPSPNQTSLYFCASSLRQGRELFFGSGTQLSVL.

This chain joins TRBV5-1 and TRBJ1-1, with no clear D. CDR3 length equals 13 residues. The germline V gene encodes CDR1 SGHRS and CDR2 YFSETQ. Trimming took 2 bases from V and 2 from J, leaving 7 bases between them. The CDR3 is CASSFESNTEAFF. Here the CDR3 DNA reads TGCGCCAGCAGCTTCGAGAGTAACACTGAAGCTTTCTTT.

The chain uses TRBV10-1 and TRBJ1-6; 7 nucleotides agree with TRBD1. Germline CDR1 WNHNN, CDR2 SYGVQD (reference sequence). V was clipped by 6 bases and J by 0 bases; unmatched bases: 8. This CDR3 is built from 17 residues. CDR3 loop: CASREDRARSYNSPLHF. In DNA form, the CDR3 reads TGCGCCAGCAGAGAAGACAGGGCTCGCTCCTATAATTCACCCCTCCACTTT.

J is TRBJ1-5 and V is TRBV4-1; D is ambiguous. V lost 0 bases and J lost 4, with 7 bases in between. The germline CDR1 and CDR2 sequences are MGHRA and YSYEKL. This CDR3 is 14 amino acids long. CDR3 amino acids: CASSQDFGNQPQHF. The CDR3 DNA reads TGCGCCAGCAGCCAAGATTTCGGGAATCAGCCCCAGCATTTT.

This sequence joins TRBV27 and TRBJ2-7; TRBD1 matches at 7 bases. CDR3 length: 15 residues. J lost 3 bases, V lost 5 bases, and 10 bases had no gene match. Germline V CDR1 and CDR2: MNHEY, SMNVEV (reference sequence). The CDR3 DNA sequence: TGTGCCAGCAGTCCCGCGACAGGGTTGGGCTACGAGCAGTACTTC. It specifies CASSPATGLGYEQYF.